The rows below give T cell receptor beta chains drawn from one sample of a study of OX40 agonist ivuxolimab in advanced cancers. The method was immunoSEQ multiplex PCR; TCRdb's version includes in-frame clones alone and lacks a portion of them. The data show some 81,000 clones, 65% to 90% seen once. The starting material was CD4+ or CD8+ T cells sorted from blood, obtained in a trial of the OX40 agonist ivuxolimab. These TCRs come from an adult with an advanced solid tumor such as melanoma, head and neck, liver or kidney cancer. The CDR3 runs from the conserved cysteine through the conserved F or W. The order of the fields is J gene, clone size, V gene, D gene, CDR3 protein, CDR3 DNA. The D gene is left open where the match is weak. The size entry is marked missing in some rows and otherwise reads once, few, many or a size class.

>TRBJ2-7|once|TRBV7-2|NA
CASSKTGRSYEQYF
TGTGCCAGCAGCAAGACAGGCCGCTCCTACGAGCAGTACTTC
>TRBJ1-5|NA|TRBV6-5|TRBD1
CASSYRQGANQPQHF
TGTGCCAGCAGTTATCGACAGGGGGCCAATCAGCCCCAGCATTTT
>TRBJ1-5|NA|TRBV30|TRBD1
CAWSGLGSGTGDNQPQHF
TGTGCCTGGAGTGGGTTGGGTTCTGGGACAGGGGACAATCAGCCCCAGCATTTT
>TRBJ1-2|few|TRBV30|NA
CAWSVRMTSEGYTF
TGTGCCTGGAGTGTACGTATGACCTCAGAGGGCTACACCTTC
>TRBJ2-7|once|TRBV5-6|TRBD2
CASIQRGVSYEQYF
TGTGCCAGCATACAGCGGGGGGTATCCTACGAGCAGTACTTC
>TRBJ1-1|NA|TRBV19|NA
CASSPGGTPGTEAFF
TGTGCCAGTAGCCCCGGTGGGACACCGGGGACTGAGGCTTTCTTT
>TRBJ2-3|NA|TRBV7-2|NA
CASSLLLGGGTDTQYF
TGTGCCAGCAGCTTACTGCTGGGGGGCGGGACAGATACGCAGTATTTT
>TRBJ2-7|NA|TRBV30|NA
CAWETGPAYEQYF
TGTGCCTGGGAAACCGGACCCGCCTACGAGCAGTACTTC
>TRBJ1-2|NA|TRBV19|NA
CASSGRRYGYTF
TGTGCCAGTAGCGGACGCCGCTATGGCTACACCTTC
>TRBJ1-1|NA|TRBV7-9|TRBD1
CASSFIQGDTEAFF
TGTGCCAGCAGCTTCATCCAGGGGGATACTGAAGCTTTCTTT
>TRBJ1-6|NA|TRBV7-2|NA
CASRSSYNSPLHF
TGTGCCAGCAGGTCCTCTTATAATTCACCCCTCCACTTT
>TRBJ2-4|few|TRBV15|TRBD1
CATSRDKGASYF
TGTGCCACCAGCAGAGATAAGGGGGCCTCATACTTC
>TRBJ2-1|NA|TRBV4-1|TRBD1
CASSQRDRAGEQFF
TGCGCCAGCAGCCAACGGGACAGGGCAGGTGAGCAGTTCTTC
>TRBJ1-1|NA|TRBV6-1|NA
CAEQLMNTEAFF
TGTGCCGAACAGCTGATGAACACTGAAGCTTTCTTT
>TRBJ1-2|NA|TRBV7-2|NA
CASSPEGDSPYGYTF
TGTGCCAGCAGCCCCGAGGGGGATTCCCCCTATGGCTACACCTTC
>TRBJ1-1|few|TRBV15|NA
CATSREGGSTEAFF
TGTGCCACCAGCAGAGAGGGAGGGAGCACTGAAGCTTTCTTT
>TRBJ1-2|NA|TRBV4-1|NA
CASSQGRARGGREKANYGYTF
TGCGCCAGCAGCCAAGGGAGGGCCCGCGGGGGGCGCGAAAAAGCTAACTATGGCTACACCTTC
>TRBJ2-1|NA|TRBV20-1|NA
CSATHYNEQFF
TGCAGTGCTACACATTACAATGAGCAGTTCTTC
>TRBJ2-1|NA|TRBV7-2|TRBD2
CASSFSGGFYNEQFF
TGTGCCAGCAGCTTTAGCGGGGGGTTTTACAATGAGCAGTTCTTC
>TRBJ1-2|NA|TRBV6-6|NA
CASSYSGGTNYGYTF
TGTGCCAGCAGTTACTCGGGGGGCACTAACTATGGCTACACCTTC
>TRBJ1-1|NA|TRBV7-2|NA
CASSFNREPEAFF
TGTGCCAGCAGCTTTAACAGGGAGCCTGAAGCTTTCTTT
>TRBJ2-7|NA|TRBV6-5|NA
CASSYGLGGVQYF
TGTGCCAGCAGTTACGGGTTGGGGGGTGTGCAGTACTTC
>TRBJ2-2|NA|TRBV27|TRBD2
CASSLPRGTNTGELFF
TGTGCCAGCAGTTTACCGCGGGGGACTAACACCGGGGAGCTGTTTTTT
>TRBJ2-5|NA|TRBV2|NA
CASSTRETQYF
TGTGCCAGCTCGACTAGGGAGACCCAGTACTTC
>TRBJ2-6|NA|TRBV9|TRBD1
CASSVALRDRASGANVLTF
TGTGCCAGCAGCGTAGCTCTCCGGGACAGGGCCTCTGGGGCCAACGTCCTGACTTTC
>TRBJ1-1|NA|TRBV15|NA
CATSRELTGTTEAFF
TGTGCCACCAGCAGAGAGCTCACAGGGACCACTGAAGCTTTCTTT
>TRBJ1-5|NA|TRBV7-2|NA
CASSPGGGGQPQHF
TGTGCCAGCAGCCCCGGGGGGGGTGGCCAGCCCCAGCATTTT
>TRBJ2-1|NA|TRBV5-1|TRBD2
CASSLGLAGGNEQFF
TGCGCCAGCAGCTTGGGGCTAGCGGGGGGCAATGAGCAGTTCTTC
>TRBJ2-1|NA|TRBV2|NA
CASSEASRYEQFF
TGTGCCAGCAGTGAAGCTTCCAGGTATGAGCAGTTCTTC
>TRBJ2-3|NA|TRBV5-6|NA
CASSFSRPPDTQYF
TGTGCCAGCAGCTTCTCTCGTCCCCCAGATACGCAGTATTTT
>TRBJ2-5|NA|TRBV7-6|TRBD2
CASSLLGGAGALYQETQYF
TGTGCCAGCAGCCTACTCGGAGGAGCGGGGGCCCTGTACCAAGAGACCCAGTACTTC
>TRBJ1-3|NA|TRBV5-4|NA
CASSLGGWGNTIYF
TGTGCCAGCAGCTTGGGAGGATGGGGAAACACCATATATTTT
>TRBJ2-2|NA|TRBV14|NA
CASSRDHPYTGELFF
TGTGCCAGCAGCCGGGACCATCCATACACCGGGGAGCTGTTTTTT
>TRBJ1-3|NA|TRBV2|NA
CASSGDSGNTIYF
TGTGCCAGCAGTGGCGACAGCGGAAACACCATATATTTT
>TRBJ1-3|once|TRBV4-1|NA
CASSPQESGNTIYF
TGCGCCAGCAGCCCACAGGAATCTGGAAACACCATATATTTT